This TCR beta chain was recovered during a study of breast tumors, draining lymph nodes, adjacent tissues. Axillary draining lymph nodes of breast cancer patients supplied the node samples. The CDR3 contains 13 residues. The V segment lost 6 bases and the J segment 3 bases; nucleotides outside the gene matches: 0. Looked up from germline, CDR1 is KGHDR and CDR2 is SFDVKD. MiXCR, run by TCRdb on the multiplex PCR reads, gives a single entry per CDR3 protein. The data show 150,000 to 200,000 distinct CDR3 sequences, 30% to 35% seen once. Broader study findings: That most tumor T cells come from lymph nodes remained unproven.

This clonotype has ten or more counts. The antigen is unknown. Sequenced sample: axillary lymph node tissue. The sequence was obtained from a female donor with breast cancer. Some clones in this sample may be carry-over from other donors' samples. The chain employs TRBV24-1 and TRBJ1-4; 7 bases line up with TRBD1. The CDR3 protein is CATSQGANEKLFF. The CDR3 coding sequence is TGTGCCACCAGTCAGGGGGCTAATGAAAAACTGTTTTTT.